Following are 2 T cell receptor beta chains from one sample sequenced in a study of CD8 T cells in Susac syndrome. It was with random hexamers that roughly 0.45 to 1 ug RNA was reverse transcribed. TCRdb ran MiXCR on the immunoSEQ multiplex PCR reads and lists one entry per CDR3 protein. Of 120,000 to 150,000 distinct CDR3 sequences listed, 85% to 95% are singletons. Specimen: CD4+ T cells from PBMCs. These receptors were obtained from a human donor with multiple sclerosis.

This chain uses TRBV20-1 with TRBJ1-4; 11 bases fit TRBD1. V lost 5 bases and J lost 7; bases outside the gene matches: 6. The CDR3 has 14 residues. CDR1 and CDR2 (germline): DFQATT, SNEGSKA (reference sequence). The CDR3 region has the DNA TGCAGTGCTCTTATGGACAGGGGGCTTGAAAAACTGTTTTTT. Translation gives CSALMDRGLEKLFF.

This chain links TRBV7-2 with TRBJ2-1; D gene ambiguous. The CDR3 runs 13 residues. V shed 3 bases and J shed 5 bases, with 8 bases lying between them. In germline, CDR1 is SGHTA, CDR2 FQGNSA. The CDR3 protein is CASSFEVHNEQFF. CDR3 DNA sequence: TGTGCCAGCAGCTTTGAGGTCCACAATGAGCAGTTCTTC.